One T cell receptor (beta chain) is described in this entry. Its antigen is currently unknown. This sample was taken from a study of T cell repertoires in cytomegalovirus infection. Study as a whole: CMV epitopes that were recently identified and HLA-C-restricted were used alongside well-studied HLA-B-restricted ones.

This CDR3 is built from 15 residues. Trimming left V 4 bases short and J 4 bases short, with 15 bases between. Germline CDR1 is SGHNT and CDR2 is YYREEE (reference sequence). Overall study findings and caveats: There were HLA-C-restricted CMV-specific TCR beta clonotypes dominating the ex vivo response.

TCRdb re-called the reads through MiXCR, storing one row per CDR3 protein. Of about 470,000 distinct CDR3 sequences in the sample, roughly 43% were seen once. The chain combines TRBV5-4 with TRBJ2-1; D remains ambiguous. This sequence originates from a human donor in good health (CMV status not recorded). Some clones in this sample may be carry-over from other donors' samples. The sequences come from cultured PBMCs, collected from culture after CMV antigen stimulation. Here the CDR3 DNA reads TGTGCCAGCAGCAACGCAATAGCCCCGTACAATGAGCAGTTCTTC. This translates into CASSNAIAPYNEQFF.